The TCR beta chain under discussion was sequenced for a study of early T cells in non-severe SARS-CoV-2 infection. Overall study: Sequencing used unsorted whole-blood bulk RNA, so chains lack pairing.

Via MiXCR, TCRdb re-called the 5' RACE reads, giving one row per CDR3 protein. The profile shows 35,000 or so distinct CDR3 sequences, around 5% of them singletons. Worth noting for this clonotype: No antigen is known for it.

The CDR3 is 16 amino acids. Per germline, CDR1 LNHDA and CDR2 SQIVND (reference sequence). V lost 4 bases to trimming and J lost 1 base; unmatched junction nucleotides: 2. Study observations and caveats: The study's VDJdb matching favored anti-spike CD8 responses and missed private and CD4 specificities.

The receptor was derived from an adult who was a healthcare worker with PCR-confirmed SARS-CoV-2 infection or an uninfected control (not recorded which). This rearrangement joins TRBV19 to TRBJ2-3; 13 bases line up with TRBD2. Input material: whole blood. CDR3 DNA sequence: TGTGCCAGTAGTACAGGACTAGCGGGGGGCACAGATACGCAGTATTTT. It codes for CASSTGLAGGTDTQYF. The complete variable domain, with remaining parts taken from reference TRBV19 and TRBJ2-3, reads DGGITQSPKYLFRKEGQNVTLSCEQNLNHDAMYWYRQDPGQGLRLIYYSQIVNDFQKGDIAEGYSVSREKKESFPLTVTSAQKNPTAFYLCASSTGLAGGTDTQYFGPGTRLTVL.